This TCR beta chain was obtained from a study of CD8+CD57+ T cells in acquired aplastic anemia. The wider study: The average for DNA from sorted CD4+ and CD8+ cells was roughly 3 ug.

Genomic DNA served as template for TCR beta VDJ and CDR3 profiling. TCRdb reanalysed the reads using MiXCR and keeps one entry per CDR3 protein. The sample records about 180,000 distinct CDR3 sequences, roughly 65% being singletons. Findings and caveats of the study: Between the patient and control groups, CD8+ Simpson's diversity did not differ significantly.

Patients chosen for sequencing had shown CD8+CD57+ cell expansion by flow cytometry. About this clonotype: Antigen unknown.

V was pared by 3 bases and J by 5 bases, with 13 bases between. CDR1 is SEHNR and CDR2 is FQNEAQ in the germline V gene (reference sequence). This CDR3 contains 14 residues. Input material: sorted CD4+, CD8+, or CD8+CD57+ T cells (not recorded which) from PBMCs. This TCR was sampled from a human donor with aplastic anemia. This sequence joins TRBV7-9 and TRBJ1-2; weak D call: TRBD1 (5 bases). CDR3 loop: CASSFLGRGYGYTF. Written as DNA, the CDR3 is TGTGCCAGCAGCTTTTTGGGGAGGGGTTATGGCTACACCTTC.